The clone carrying this TCR beta chain was counted only a few times. The target antigen is unknown. A second PCR, run for about 6 to 11 cycles, used a sample-barcoded 5' primer plus a J-beta primer mix. The template-switch adaptor was a 5' adaptor with 12 random nucleotides. It tagged each cDNA molecule. Each CDR3 protein is one row after TCRdb ran MiXCR on the 5' RACE reads. Seen here are roughly 900,000 distinct CDR3 sequences, less than 35% observed once, and the top ten hold 17%. The data were taken from a study of blood T cells in healthy people across ages. Study-wide results and limits: Those diversity estimates obtained from one million T cells were thought to be underestimates. There was no known CMV status for donors, so expanded clonotype changes were possibly confounded.

The sequence was obtained from a woman at least 80 years old in good health. What was sequenced was blood.

The CDR3 DNA is TGCGCCAGCAGCCGGGGATATAACACTGAAGCTTTCTTT. Encoded protein: CASSRGYNTEAFF. This chain uses TRBV4-1 with TRBJ1-1; no clear D. V lost 4 bases and J 2 bases, leaving 8 bases between the germline ends. This CDR3 has 13 amino acids. The germline V gene encodes CDR1 MGHRA and CDR2 YSYEKL.